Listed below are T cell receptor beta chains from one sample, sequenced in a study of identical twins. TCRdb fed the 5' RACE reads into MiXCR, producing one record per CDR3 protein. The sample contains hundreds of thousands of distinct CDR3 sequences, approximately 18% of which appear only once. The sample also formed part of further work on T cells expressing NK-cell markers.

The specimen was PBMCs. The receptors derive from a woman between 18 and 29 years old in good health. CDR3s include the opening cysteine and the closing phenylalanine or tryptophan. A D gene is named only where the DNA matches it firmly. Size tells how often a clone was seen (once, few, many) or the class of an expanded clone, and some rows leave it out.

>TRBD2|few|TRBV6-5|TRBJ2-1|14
CASSYSGTSGEQFF
TGTGCCAGCAGTTACTCAGGGACTAGCGGCGAGCAGTTCTTC
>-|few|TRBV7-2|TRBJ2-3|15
CASSLGERPRDTQYF
TGTGCCAGCAGCTTAGGGGAGCGCCCAAGGGATACGCAGTATTTT
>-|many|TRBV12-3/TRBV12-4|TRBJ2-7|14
CASSPWGASSEQYF
TGTGCCAGCAGCCCCTGGGGGGCGAGTTCCGAGCAGTACTTC
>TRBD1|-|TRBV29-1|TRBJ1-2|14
CSVGTPGTGGFYTF
TGCAGCGTGGGGACCCCAGGGACAGGGGGATTCTACACCTTC
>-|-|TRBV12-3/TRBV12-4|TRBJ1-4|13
CASRSWVPEKLFF
TGTGCCAGCAGATCGTGGGTCCCTGAAAAACTGTTTTTT
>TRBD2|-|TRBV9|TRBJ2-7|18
CASSVSSGLAGGPFEQYF
TGTGCCAGCAGCGTATCCTCCGGACTAGCGGGAGGACCTTTCGAGCAGTACTTC
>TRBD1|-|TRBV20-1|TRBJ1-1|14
CSASPTGWVTEAFF
TGCAGTGCTAGTCCGACAGGGTGGGTGACTGAAGCTTTCTTT
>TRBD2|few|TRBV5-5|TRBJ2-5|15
CASSPLAGGAETQYF
TGTGCCAGCAGCCCATTAGCGGGAGGGGCAGAGACCCAGTACTTC
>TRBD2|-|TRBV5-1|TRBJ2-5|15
CASSLRAGVEETQYF
TGCGCCAGCAGCTTGAGAGCGGGAGTCGAAGAGACCCAGTACTTC
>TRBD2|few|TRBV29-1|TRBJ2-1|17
CSASGTSGGSSYNEQFF
TGCAGCGCCTCCGGGACTAGCGGGGGTAGCTCCTACAATGAGCAGTTCTTC
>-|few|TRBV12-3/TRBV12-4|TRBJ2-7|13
CASKRGKAYEQYF
TGTGCCAGCAAAAGGGGGAAAGCCTACGAGCAGTACTTC
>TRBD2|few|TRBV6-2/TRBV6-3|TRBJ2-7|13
CASTKSGRDEQYF
TGTGCCAGCACAAAAAGCGGGAGGGACGAGCAGTACTTC
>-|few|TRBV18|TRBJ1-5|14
CASSAGTNNQPQHF
TGTGCCAGCTCAGCAGGGACGAATAACCAGCCCCAGCATTTT
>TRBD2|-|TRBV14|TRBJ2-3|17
CASSQGDWTSFTDTQYF
TGTGCCAGCAGCCAGGGTGATTGGACTAGTTTTACAGATACGCAGTATTTT
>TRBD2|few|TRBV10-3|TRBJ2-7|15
CAINEGLLAGAEQYF
TGTGCCATCAACGAAGGCCTACTAGCGGGTGCCGAGCAGTACTTC
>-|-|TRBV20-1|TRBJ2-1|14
CSAVPGAPYNEQFF
TGCAGTGCCGTCCCGGGGGCCCCGTACAATGAGCAGTTCTTC
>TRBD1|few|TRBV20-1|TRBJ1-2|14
CSTPPGQGLYGYTF
TGCAGTACCCCACCCGGACAGGGGCTTTATGGCTACACCTTC
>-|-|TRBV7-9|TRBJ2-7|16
CASSPPGRMSPYEQYF
TGTGCCAGCAGCCCCCCCGGCAGGATGAGTCCCTACGAGCAGTACTTC
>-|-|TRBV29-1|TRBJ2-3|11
CSLQGTDTQYF
TGCAGCCTTCAAGGCACAGATACGCAGTATTTT
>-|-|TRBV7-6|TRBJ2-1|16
CASSLGFGTAFNEQFF
TGTGCCAGCAGCTTAGGGTTCGGGACTGCTTTTAATGAGCAGTTCTTC
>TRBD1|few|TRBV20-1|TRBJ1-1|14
CSARRGTGGTEAFF
TGCAGTGCTAGAAGGGGGACAGGAGGGACTGAAGCTTTCTTT
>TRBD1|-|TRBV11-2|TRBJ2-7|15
CASSSGGSTGAEQYF
TGTGCCAGCAGCTCCGGGGGATCGACAGGGGCCGAGCAGTACTTC